This section outlines one T cell receptor beta chain sequence together with its context. This sample is part of a study of OX40 agonist ivuxolimab in advanced cancers. About the study: Patients took ivuxolimab, an agonistic anti-OX40 (CD134) antibody. Dosing consisted of intravenous ivuxolimab at 0.01 to 10 mg/kg every 2 weeks. Hepatocellular carcinoma, melanoma, renal cell or head and neck cancer affected the dose-escalation patients. Partial responses were seen in three patients, one with hepatocellular carcinoma and two with cutaneous melanoma.

The assay was immunoSEQ multiplex PCR, and TCRdb's table has in-frame clones only and misses some. The table has around 26,000 clones, roughly 85% seen once. Sequences were derived from CD4+ or CD8+ T cells sorted from blood, sampled in a trial of the OX40 agonist ivuxolimab. This sequence was found in an adult with an advanced solid tumor such as melanoma, head and neck, liver or kidney cancer.

The CDR3 sequence: CASSGTEHGYTF. CDR3 DNA sequence: TGTGCCAGCAGCGGCACAGAACATGGCTACACCTTC. The genes are TRBV25-1 and TRBJ1-2; D unclear. Trimming left V 6 bases short and J 6 bases short, with 11 bases between. In germline, CDR1 is MGHDK, CDR2 SYGVNS. The CDR3 totals 12 residues.